This T cell receptor beta chain was sequenced during a study of CD8 T cells in ankylosing spondylitis. Turning to this clonotype: Its target is unknown.

Scientists made TCR beta libraries using quantitative 5'-RACE with molecular barcodes. MiXCR, run by TCRdb on the 5' RACE reads, gives a single entry per CDR3 protein. Here the sample spans over 200,000 distinct CDR3 sequences, around 20% being singletons. The CDR3 is 14 residues long. V lost 3 bases, J lost 5 bases, and 13 bases lay in between. CDR1 SGHRS and CDR2 YFSETQ come from the germline V gene. Whole-study findings and limits: Typical of ankylosing spondylitis blood, it appeared, was a TCR beta motif of several highly homologous variants.

The V and J genes are TRBV5-1 and TRBJ2-3; D is undetermined. This receptor was obtained from a male donor with ankylosing spondylitis. Sequencing was carried out using blood, either unsorted or a sorted T cell fraction (not recorded which). The CDR3 coding sequence is TGCGCCAGCAGCTCAACAGTGGAAATAGATACGCAGTATTTT. It translates to CASSSTVEIDTQYF.